This T cell receptor (beta chain) derives from a study of radiation and T cells in renal cell carcinoma. V shed 6 bases and J shed 1 base, with 27 bases lying between them. The CDR3 is made up of 20 amino acids. Germline loops: CDR1 MDHEN, CDR2 SYDVKM. Time point meaning: blood 4 weeks post-SBRT, at nephrectomy. Noted treatment: 15 Gy SBRT to primary tumor, nephrectomy 4 weeks later. The protocol was immunoSEQ multiplex PCR, while the TCRdb copy is restricted to in-frame clones and leaves out a portion. This sample yields about 90,000 clones, of which approximately 80% are seen a single time; less than 7.5% belongs to the top ten. This clone occurred once.

This receptor was identified in a man aged 55 to 69 with renal cell carcinoma. The rearrangement uses TRBV28 and TRBJ2-2; tentatively, D is TRBD2 (6 bases). The sequencing used blood, collected from a patient whose treatment included radiotherapy and nephrectomy. Written as DNA, the CDR3 is TGTGCCAGCAGAGGGTTAACGTCGGGAGCAGGGACTCAGAACACCGGGGAGCTGTTTTTT. This gives the protein CASRGLTSGAGTQNTGELFF. Supplemented by reference TRBV28 and TRBJ2-2, the full variable domain reads DVKVTQSSRYLVKRTGEKVFLECVQDMDHENMFWYRQDPGLGLRLIYFSYDVKMKEKGDIPEGYSVSREKKERFSLILESASTNQTSMYLCASRGLTSGAGTQNTGELFFGEGSRLTVL.